A selection of T cell receptor beta chains follows, all from one sample in a study of blood T cells in healthy people across ages. TCRdb re-analysed the 5' RACE reads in MiXCR, keeping a single row per CDR3 protein. The sample contains about 780,000 distinct CDR3 sequences, about 26% of which appear only once. These data were also filed under a second study, of T cells of mothers and their children.

Sequencing was carried out using blood. The origin of the receptors is a boy aged 5-17 years in good health. CDR3s include the opening cysteine and the closing phenylalanine or tryptophan. The D gene is left open where the match is weak. Clone size is given for some rows only: seen once, a few or many times, or a class if the clone is expanded.

j_call,v_call,clone_size,d_call,cdr3_aa,cdr3_nt
TRBJ1-1,TRBV29-1,.,.,CSGWRTVYLNTEAFF,TGCAGCGGTTGGCGCACAGTATACTTGAACACTGAAGCTTTCTTT
TRBJ2-5,TRBV7-9,.,.,CASSLAGGQNQETQYF,TGTGCCAGCAGCTTAGCGGGGGGACAGAATCAAGAGACCCAGTACTTC
TRBJ2-3,TRBV11-1,.,TRBD1,CASSSDRATDTQYF,TGTGCCAGCAGCAGCGACAGGGCAACAGATACGCAGTATTTT
TRBJ2-2,TRBV27,few,TRBD2,CASSSGTRTGELFF,TGTGCCAGCAGTTCCGGGACTAGAACCGGGGAGCTGTTTTTT
TRBJ1-1,TRBV2,.,TRBD1,CASGTEMNTEAFF,TGTGCCAGCGGGACAGAGATGAACACTGAAGCTTTCTTT
TRBJ1-1,TRBV11-3,few,.,CASSQDGGTGTEAFF,TGTGCCAGCAGCCAAGATGGGGGTACCGGTACTGAAGCTTTCTTT
TRBJ1-4,TRBV27,.,.,CASSPYRALNEKLFF,TGTGCCAGCAGTCCCTACAGGGCTCTCAATGAAAAACTGTTTTTT
TRBJ1-2,TRBV12-3/TRBV12-4,.,.,CASRFHTF,TGTGCCAGCCGATTTCACACCTTC
TRBJ2-7,TRBV5-6,many,.,CASSSMRTTLYEQYF,TGTGCCAGCAGCAGTATGCGGACTACTCTCTACGAGCAGTACTTC
TRBJ2-3,TRBV13,.,.,CASSLRGAEDTQYF,TGTGCCAGCAGCTTGAGGGGGGCCGAAGATACGCAGTATTTT
TRBJ2-1,TRBV10-3,.,.,CAISERWRGQDNEQFF,TGTGCCATCAGTGAGCGCTGGCGGGGGCAAGATAATGAGCAGTTCTTC
TRBJ2-1,TRBV12-3/TRBV12-4,few,.,CASSSSVSYNEQFF,TGTGCCAGCAGTTCTAGCGTTTCCTACAATGAGCAGTTCTTC
TRBJ1-5,TRBV25-1,few,.,CASSRGAFNQPQHF,TGTGCCAGCAGTCGGGGCGCCTTCAATCAGCCCCAGCATTTT
TRBJ2-7,TRBV27,.,.,CASSPRDPRGEQYF,TGTGCCAGCAGTCCCAGGGACCCCCGTGGCGAGCAGTACTTC
TRBJ2-7,TRBV6-1,.,TRBD1,CASSEAGQTPYEQYF,TGTGCCAGCAGTGAAGCGGGACAGACCCCCTACGAGCAGTACTTC
TRBJ2-5,TRBV20-1,few,TRBD2,CSASSGGGKTQYF,TGCAGTGCTTCTAGCGGGGGTGGAAAGACCCAGTACTTC
TRBJ2-1,TRBV5-1,.,.,CASSFAESNNEQFF,TGCGCCAGCAGCTTCGCCGAGTCAAACAATGAGCAGTTCTTC
TRBJ1-2,TRBV2,few,TRBD1,CARSVRTGTAGYTF,TGTGCCCGCAGTGTCAGGACAGGGACGGCTGGCTACACCTTC
TRBJ2-1,TRBV7-9,few,.,CASSLQVTSSYNEQFF,TGTGCCAGCAGCTTACAAGTAACTAGCTCCTACAATGAGCAGTTCTTC
TRBJ2-1,TRBV5-4,few,TRBD1,CASSLDRGSIEQFF,TGTGCCAGCAGCTTGGACAGGGGGAGTATTGAGCAGTTCTTC
TRBJ2-5,TRBV20-1,.,.,CSAPPRGKPSVETQYF,TGCAGTGCCCCCCCCCGGGGCAAACCATCAGTCGAGACCCAGTACTTC
TRBJ2-3,TRBV29-1,.,TRBD2,CSVGTSGGGTDTQYF,TGCAGCGTTGGGACTAGCGGGGGGGGGACAGATACGCAGTATTTT
TRBJ2-3,TRBV19,.,TRBD1,CASSWTGKSSTDTQYF,TGTGCCAGTAGTTGGACAGGGAAATCTAGCACAGATACGCAGTATTTT
TRBJ2-4,TRBV5-1,.,.,CASSLGRVLAKNIQYF,TGCGCCAGCAGCTTGGGACGGGTACTAGCCAAAAACATTCAGTACTTC
TRBJ1-2,TRBV6-5,.,TRBD1,CASRAGTGTYGYTF,TGTGCCAGCAGAGCCGGGACAGGGACCTATGGCTACACCTTC
TRBJ2-1,TRBV7-3,few,.,CASSLINGNEQFF,TGTGCCAGCAGCTTAATAAACGGAAATGAGCAGTTCTTC
TRBJ2-1,TRBV9,few,TRBD1,CVSSGRDRGLNEQFF,TGTGTCAGCAGCGGGCGGGACAGGGGGCTCAATGAGCAGTTCTTC
TRBJ1-1,TRBV5-1,few,.,CASSLAGQFTEAFF,TGCGCCAGCAGCTTGGCGGGACAATTCACTGAAGCTTTCTTT
TRBJ1-4,TRBV28,.,TRBD1,CASSSADRVRTPMRGLFF,TGTGCCAGCAGTTCAGCTGACAGGGTGCGAACCCCAATGCGAGGACTGTTTTTT
TRBJ2-1,TRBV4-1,.,TRBD1,CASSQTGGLDEQFF,TGCGCCAGCAGCCAGACAGGGGGCTTGGATGAACAGTTCTTC
TRBJ2-3,TRBV29-1,.,TRBD2,CSVERGTSGGTDTQYF,TGCAGCGTTGAGAGGGGGACTAGCGGGGGGACAGATACGCAGTATTTT
TRBJ1-2,TRBV14,few,.,CASSPRRQGSRYTF,TGTGCCAGCAGCCCCCGAAGGCAGGGATCTCGCTACACCTTC
TRBJ1-1,TRBV20-1,.,.,CSASRQNTEAFF,TGCAGTGCTAGTCGACAGAACACTGAAGCTTTCTTT
TRBJ2-7,TRBV20-1,.,.,CSAHGRRNYEQYF,TGCAGTGCTCACGGTCGCCGCAACTACGAGCAGTACTTC
TRBJ1-5,TRBV19,.,TRBD1,CASSIMGQGGNQPQHF,TGTGCCAGTAGTATTATGGGACAGGGGGGTAATCAGCCCCAGCATTTT
TRBJ2-5,TRBV30,few,.,CAWGGRETQYF,TGTGCCTGGGGGGGGAGGGAGACCCAGTACTTC
TRBJ1-5,TRBV6-5,few,.,CASSYSGHKGVQPQHF,TGTGCCAGCAGTTACTCGGGACACAAGGGGGTTCAGCCCCAGCATTTT
TRBJ1-2,TRBV6-5,few,TRBD1,CASSRPGQGKGYTF,TGTGCCAGCAGTAGACCGGGACAGGGGAAAGGCTACACCTTC
TRBJ1-2,TRBV6-6,.,.,CASSYMVGYGYTF,TGTGCCAGCAGTTACATGGTGGGCTATGGCTACACCTTC
TRBJ2-1,TRBV10-3,few,.,CAIGSGDSYNEQFF,TGTGCCATCGGCTCAGGGGATTCCTACAATGAGCAGTTCTTC
TRBJ1-6,TRBV28,few,.,CASSFATEGDSPLHF,TGTGCCAGCAGTTTCGCGACCGAGGGAGATTCACCCCTCCACTTT
TRBJ2-5,TRBV13,.,TRBD1,CASSPDRGSQETQYF,TGTGCCAGCAGCCCGGACAGGGGATCCCAAGAGACCCAGTACTTC
TRBJ1-1,TRBV12-3/TRBV12-4,.,.,CASSFPPGMEAFF,TGTGCCAGCAGTTTCCCCCCAGGGATGGAAGCTTTCTTT
TRBJ2-5,TRBV9,.,TRBD2,CASSGQTSGLKETQYF,TGTGCCAGCAGCGGACAGACTAGCGGCCTAAAAGAGACCCAGTACTTC
TRBJ1-5,TRBV10-3,.,.,CAISERGSSNQPQHF,TGTGCCATCAGTGAAAGGGGGTCTAGCAATCAGCCCCAGCATTTT
TRBJ2-7,TRBV14,.,TRBD1,CASRLTGGSYEQYF,TGTGCCAGCAGACTGACAGGGGGCTCGTACGAGCAGTACTTC
TRBJ2-5,TRBV21-1,once,.,CASSKALGCETQYF,TGTGCCAGCAGCAAAGCGCTTGGGTGCGAGACCCAGTACTTC
TRBJ2-2,TRBV29-1,few,.,CSVGQGTGELFF,TGCAGCGTTGGCCAGGGGACCGGGGAGCTGTTTTTT